The TCR beta chain under discussion was sequenced for a study of cytomegalovirus exposure and HLA in healthy donors (TCRdb year 2017). With respect to the entire study: In an earlier analysis of 587 of the donors, about 260 Gb of sequence data and 90 million to 120 million unique TCR beta sequences from about 179 million T cells were reported. About 280 gigabases of sequencing data and 80 million or so unique TCR sequences were included in an early release covering several hundred HLA-typed donors. The genetic ancestry cluster associated with self-reported Caucasian donors included 70% to 85% of the roughly 360 genotyped donors. The study aimed to test whether signatures of past pathogen exposure could be identified by cataloging public T cell receptors. The study profiled the T cell repertoires of 550 to 700 subjects by immunosequencing and related them to cytomegalovirus serostatus. In addition to the first cohort of 666 subjects, a separate validation cohort of 120 different subjects was used. High-throughput TCR immunosequencing, statistical association of individual TCRs with disease status, and machine learning were combined to predict cytomegalovirus infection status. A later analysis re-analyzed previously published TCR beta repertoires from 650 to 800 donors and added high-resolution HLA genotyping to study TCR occurrence patterns. The later analysis used no new phenotypic data to find candidate immune exposures, relying instead on TCR beta sequences and their occurrence across donors. To decide whether each TCR beta V gene segment behaved as functional or pseudogenic, an earlier analysis of approximately 590 of the donors relied on high-throughput TCR beta sequencing. Alongside the repertoire data, information on donor age, sex, ethnicity and CMV serostatus was compiled. In a later genetic analysis, genome-wide SNP genotypes for 398 of the 666 donors were used, and that subset was treated as a discovery cohort. All discovery cohort repertoires had been generated on a single sequencing platform. Class I and class II HLA loci were covered by the typing at four-digit resolution. The number of typed donors differed by locus: about 620-640 for A, B, C, DRB1 and DQB1; about 520 for DQA1; approximately 600 for DPA1; and around 490 for DPB1. A few DR-DQ haplotypes were treated as single units for association and clustering because of strong linkage in the cohort. Among 350 to 400 genotyped donors of the cohort, an average of approximately 250,000 unique TCR beta nucleotide sequences were sequenced per donor, around a sixth of them non-productive.

Library preparation used the immunoSEQ multiplex PCR assay. For the multiplex PCR, a mixture combining 60 forward primers for TCR Vbeta segments and 13 reverse primers for TCR Jbeta segments was used. Amplification of the CDR3 region of rearranged TCR beta genes was performed with a multiplex PCR assay on genomic DNA. The amplified TCR beta libraries were sequenced on the Illumina HiSeq System as 87-base-pair reads. The authors' analysis ran thus. Across the roughly 670 repertoires, a later analysis counted roughly 84 million unique TCR beta chains, roughly 11 million of which were shared by at least two donors. Raw reads were error-corrected and collapsed into unique sequences by a nearest-neighbor algorithm in which closely related sequences were merged to remove PCR and sequencing errors. CDR3 sequences were aligned to IMGT reference sequences to assign V, D and J gene segments. Each retained sequence needed at least a six-nucleotide match to both a V gene segment and a J gene segment. Rearrangements were called productive when the CDR3 lacked stop codons and stayed in frame with V and J; all others were non-productive. CDR3 was defined according to IMGT convention as the region running from the second conserved V-encoded cysteine to the conserved J-encoded phenylalanine. Sequences without an unambiguous match to a single V gene segment were excluded from the earlier analysis of almost 600 of the donors. An earlier analysis of fewer than 750 of the donors classified V segments as functional when productive rearrangements were above 56.7% and as segregating when the standard deviation between donors was above 5%. To diagnose cytomegalovirus status from the catalog of TCR beta chain sequences, a statistical classification framework was built. A later analysis assigned V and J genes by comparing TCR nucleotide sequences with IMGT/GENE-DB human TR gene sequences. Using the TCRdist pipeline, a later analysis assigned CDR3 sequences along with most-parsimonious VDJ recombination scenarios. In a later analysis, every TCR beta chain was defined by the combination of its CDR3 amino acid sequence and its V-gene family, and reads without a unique V-gene family were dropped. A later analysis removed roughly 590 highly shared, low-generation-probability nucleotide sequences to deal with suspected cross-contamination and a sequencing artifact. A later analysis calculated a clonal expansion index for each public chain from normalized within-repertoire ranks of inferred template counts. In a later analysis, generation probabilities were computed with a VDJ recombination model fitted to out-of-frame rearrangements, and the resulting probabilities were checked against IGoR. In a later analysis, hypergeometric tests were used to score TCR-TCR, TCR-HLA and TCR-CMV co-occurrence, with a repertoire-size bias correction applied to TCR pairs. A later analysis estimated false discovery rates by permuting HLA or CMV assignments 20 times. In a later analysis, co-occurring TCRs were grouped with DBSCAN, and TCRdist sequence similarity was added when clustering was performed within HLA-allele-positive subsets. For co-occurrence clustering, repertoires with fewer than 30,000 or more than 120,000 public chains were excluded, along with 5 or 6 repertoires with anomalous nucleotide sharing. Imported from immuneACCESS, the table was reduced by TCRdb to in-frame sequences with V and J called. These copies leave out some clones; in studies compared against another copy, an unresolved V gene accounts for under half, and the cause of the remainder is not known. The DNA gave D and trimming, while V, J and clone size come from that table. For this sample there are about 100,000 clones; 79% appear just once. Approximately 4.1% of the sample is held by the ten biggest clonotypes.

This clone came up once. What this receptor recognizes is not known. There are no base qualities to consult, and no much larger clone falls within one base. Findings and caveats that apply to the study as a whole: Linkage disequilibrium might explain the correlated functional status among segregating V segments, but an unknown experimental factor could not be ruled out. A later analysis found that HLA-associated TCR beta chains were more clonally expanded and had lower generation probabilities than equally common non-associated chains. About 17 rarely observed V segments, including chromosome 9 orphons, were excluded from the earlier analysis of approximately 600 of the donors because counts were too low. A further reported finding was that TCR beta sequences accurately predicted the HLA-A and HLA-B alleles for most subjects in the first cohort. Broadly in line with IMGT annotations, most TCR beta V segments showed up in productive rearrangements about 87% or about 30% of the time in an earlier analysis of approximately 600 of the donors. A later analysis found that TCR association rates varied across HLA loci, with DRB1 alleles showing the most associated TCRs and HLA-C alleles the fewest. Assigning TCR associations to individual alleles was difficult when HLA alleles, especially DR and DQ, strongly co-occurred. Only TCR beta chains were sequenced in this cohort, and the absence of alpha or paired-chain data limited detectable features. A later analysis found that most CMV-associated TCR beta chains appeared HLA-restricted, with HLA associations seemingly driven largely by CMV exposure. The study gave a list of about 170 TCR beta chains associated with cytomegalovirus. The classifier was reported to diagnose cytomegalovirus status with high specificity and sensitivity in both the original and validation cohorts. The presence/absence analyses assumed that sequencing depth was roughly uniform across donors, and that assumption may not be true. Most TCR sequences were observed very rarely across donors, whereas some public TCRs were present in many individuals. Specific HLA alleles were associated with over 15,000 TCR beta sequences at a false discovery rate of 0.05 in a later analysis. According to a later analysis, parvovirus B19, influenza, CMV and Epstein-Barr virus appeared linked to several top co-occurrence clusters. V-gene and J-gene trimming of TCR beta chains was associated with a missense DCLRE1C variant in a later genetic analysis, and the association was replicated in an independent cohort. In a later genetic analysis, fewer N-insertions in productive TCRs were reported among donors in an Asian-associated ancestry cluster than the roughly 700-donor mean. The authors suggested that the approach could potentially be extended to other disease states and immunological phenotypes. The only immune exposure information available for the cohort was CMV serostatus. Because HLA typing was missing for some donors at each locus, association tests included only the typed subset. A few of the identified cytomegalovirus-associated TCR beta chains were confirmed in vitro to be specific for cytomegalovirus antigens. Because the 87-base-pair reads could not distinguish some IMGT-functional V segments, including TRBV6-2 and TRBV6-3, those segments were excluded. A cluster of highly shared sequence variants was judged likely to be a technical artifact of the sequencing pipeline.

Sequences SGDLS (CDR1) and YYNGEE (CDR2) are obtained from the germline V gene. The germline V end is reduced by 4 bases and the J end by 3 bases; junction bases left unmatched: 8. The cysteine opens and the phenylalanine closes a CDR3 of 15 amino acids. Only CDR3 DNA is held: 45 bases, read in frame from base 1. The cohort consisted of 666 healthy bone marrow donors. Cohort members were all nominally healthy when sampled, although unrecorded immune exposures were likely present. The donor tested CMV seropositive, placing the donor among the 250 to 300 seropositive members of the cohort. Every donor gave a peripheral blood sample, and the peripheral blood mononuclear cells from that sample were used for TCR beta sequencing. Genomic DNA was extracted from the blood cell samples with the Qiagen DNeasy Blood Extraction Kit.

Source material: PBMCs. The chain uses TRBV9 and TRBJ2-3, with 7 bases aligning to TRBD2. The receptor was derived from a female donor in good health and CMV-seropositive. The CDR3 has the sequence CASSSRGGETDTQYF. The DNA sequence follows: TGTGCCAGCAGCTCCCGTGGGGGGGAAACAGATACGCAGTATTTT.